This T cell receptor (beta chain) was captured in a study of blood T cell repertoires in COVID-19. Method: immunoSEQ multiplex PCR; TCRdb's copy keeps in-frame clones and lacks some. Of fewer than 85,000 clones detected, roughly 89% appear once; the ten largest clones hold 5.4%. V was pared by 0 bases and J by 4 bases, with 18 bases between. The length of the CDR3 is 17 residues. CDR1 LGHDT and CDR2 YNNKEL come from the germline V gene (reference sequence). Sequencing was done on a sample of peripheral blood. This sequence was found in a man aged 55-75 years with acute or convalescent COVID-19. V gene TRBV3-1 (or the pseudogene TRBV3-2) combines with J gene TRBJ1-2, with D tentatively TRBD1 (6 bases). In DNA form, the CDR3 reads TGTGCCAGCAGCCAAGATTGGACAGCGACCGCTGCCTATGGCTACACCTTC. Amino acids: CASSQDWTATAAYGYTF.